A selection of T cell receptor beta chains follows, all from one sample in a study of T cell repertoires in cytomegalovirus infection. These receptors have no identified antigens. TCRdb re-called the reads with MiXCR, one entry per CDR3 protein. Among hundreds of thousands of distinct CDR3 sequences listed, over 25% were seen once. The source material was cultured CD8+ T cells from PBMCs, sampled from culture after CMV antigen stimulation. These receptor sequences come from a human donor in good health (CMV status not recorded). Some clones in this sample may be carry-over from other donors' samples. Both conserved end residues are part of each CDR3. The order of the fields is clone size, J gene, V gene, D gene, CDR3 DNA, CDR3 protein. D genes are given only for firm matches. Not all rows give a size; the values are once, few, many and, for expanded clones, a class.

clone size: few; J gene: TRBJ1-1; V gene: TRBV19; D gene: TRBD1; CDR3 DNA: TGTGCCAGTAGTCCCTACAGGGGTATACCTGAAGCTTTCTTT; CDR3 protein: CASSPYRGIPEAFF
clone size: -; J gene: TRBJ1-1; V gene: TRBV7-9; D gene: TRBD1; CDR3 DNA: TGTGCCAGCAGCTTGCCTCGGCAGGGGGGGAAAACTGAAGCTTTCTTT; CDR3 protein: CASSLPRQGGKTEAFF
clone size: few; J gene: TRBJ2-1; V gene: TRBV7-9; D gene: TRBD1; CDR3 DNA: TGTGCCAGCAGCTTAGGACCGGGACAGGGGAGCAATGAGCAGTTCTTC; CDR3 protein: CASSLGPGQGSNEQFF
clone size: -; J gene: TRBJ2-1; V gene: TRBV5-6; D gene: -; CDR3 DNA: TGTGCCAGCAGCGCGGGACAGCCTCGTCCCCTTTCGGTCTACAATGAGCAGTTCTTC; CDR3 protein: CASSAGQPRPLSVYNEQFF
clone size: -; J gene: TRBJ2-3; V gene: TRBV28; D gene: -; CDR3 DNA: TGTGCCAGCAGCCCGGGGGCCCGGGGCACAGATACGCAGTATTTT; CDR3 protein: CASSPGARGTDTQYF
clone size: many; J gene: TRBJ2-2; V gene: TRBV7-2; D gene: -; CDR3 DNA: TGTGCCAGCAGAGGAAGCGGGGAGCTGTTTTTT; CDR3 protein: CASRGSGELFF
clone size: few; J gene: TRBJ2-1; V gene: TRBV12-3/TRBV12-4; D gene: -; CDR3 DNA: TGTGCCAGCAGCGACAGTGTCAATGAGCAGTTCTTC; CDR3 protein: CASSDSVNEQFF
clone size: few; J gene: TRBJ2-1; V gene: TRBV7-9; D gene: -; CDR3 DNA: TGTGCCAGCAGCTTATTTGAGCAGTTCTTC; CDR3 protein: CASSLFEQFF
clone size: -; J gene: TRBJ2-5; V gene: TRBV12-3/TRBV12-4; D gene: TRBD1; CDR3 DNA: TGTGCCAGCAGCCCGGGACAGTCAGAGACCCAGTACTTC; CDR3 protein: CASSPGQSETQYF
clone size: -; J gene: TRBJ1-5; V gene: TRBV19; D gene: -; CDR3 DNA: TGTGCCAGTAGTATGGGAGGGGATAGCAATCAGCCCCAGCATTTT; CDR3 protein: CASSMGGDSNQPQHF
clone size: few; J gene: TRBJ1-2; V gene: TRBV20-1; D gene: TRBD1; CDR3 DNA: TGCAGTGCCCCATCCGGGACAGGGGTTTCCGACTATGGCTACACCTTC; CDR3 protein: CSAPSGTGVSDYGYTF
clone size: -; J gene: TRBJ1-1; V gene: TRBV6-5; D gene: TRBD1; CDR3 DNA: TGTGCCAGCAGGTCCAGGGGGCTGAACACTGAAGCTTTCTTT; CDR3 protein: CASRSRGLNTEAFF
clone size: few; J gene: TRBJ2-2; V gene: TRBV19; D gene: -; CDR3 DNA: TGTGCCAGTAGCGCCTGGGCAGGGAACACCGGGGAGCTGTTTTTT; CDR3 protein: CASSAWAGNTGELFF
clone size: many; J gene: TRBJ2-2; V gene: TRBV7-9; D gene: TRBD1; CDR3 DNA: TGTGCCAGCAGTTGGCCCGGGACAGGGGACACCGGGGAGCTGTTTTTT; CDR3 protein: CASSWPGTGDTGELFF
clone size: -; J gene: TRBJ1-1; V gene: TRBV5-4; D gene: TRBD1; CDR3 DNA: TGTGCCAGCAGATCTTATGGAACAGGGGAAGCGACTGAAGCTTTCTTT; CDR3 protein: CASRSYGTGEATEAFF
clone size: -; J gene: TRBJ1-2; V gene: TRBV6-6; D gene: -; CDR3 DNA: TGTGCCAGCAGTGACCCCGCGAGGGGCGCCGCTAACTATGGCTACACCTTC; CDR3 protein: CASSDPARGAANYGYTF
clone size: -; J gene: TRBJ1-2; V gene: TRBV29-1; D gene: -; CDR3 DNA: TGCAGCCTAGGGGCCGGGGACGGCTACACCTTC; CDR3 protein: CSLGAGDGYTF
clone size: many; J gene: TRBJ1-1; V gene: TRBV7-2; D gene: -; CDR3 DNA: TGTGCCAGCAGCTTCGGACGCCGGAACACTGAAGCTTTCTTT; CDR3 protein: CASSFGRRNTEAFF
clone size: few; J gene: TRBJ1-2; V gene: TRBV4-3; D gene: -; CDR3 DNA: TGCGCCAGCAGCCAAAGGGCCGGAGATGGCTACACCTTC; CDR3 protein: CASSQRAGDGYTF
clone size: many; J gene: TRBJ1-5; V gene: TRBV7-9; D gene: TRBD1; CDR3 DNA: TGTGCCAGCAGCCAGACAGGGAACAATCAGCCCCAGCATTTT; CDR3 protein: CASSQTGNNQPQHF
clone size: -; J gene: TRBJ1-1; V gene: TRBV11-2; D gene: -; CDR3 DNA: TGTGCCAGCAGCCGGTGGAAAGGCCCGGAGAACACTGAAGCTTTCTTT; CDR3 protein: CASSRWKGPENTEAFF
clone size: many; J gene: TRBJ2-5; V gene: TRBV7-2; D gene: TRBD2; CDR3 DNA: TGTGCCAGCAGCTTATTTCCTAGCGGGGGGTACGGGGAGACCCAGTACTTC; CDR3 protein: CASSLFPSGGYGETQYF
clone size: once; J gene: TRBJ1-5; V gene: TRBV12-3/TRBV12-4; D gene: -; CDR3 DNA: TGTGCCAGCAGTTTTCGGGCACCAAGTCAGCCCCAGCATTTT; CDR3 protein: CASSFRAPSQPQHF
clone size: -; J gene: TRBJ1-1; V gene: TRBV6-5; D gene: -; CDR3 DNA: TGTGCCAGCAGTATTACAACGAACACTGAAGCTTTCTTT; CDR3 protein: CASSITTNTEAFF
clone size: -; J gene: TRBJ2-2; V gene: TRBV7-9; D gene: TRBD2; CDR3 DNA: TGTGCCAGCAGCACGGGACTAGCGGACGAGGAGCTGTTTTTT; CDR3 protein: CASSTGLADEELFF
clone size: -; J gene: TRBJ1-3; V gene: TRBV5-5; D gene: -; CDR3 DNA: TGTGCCAGCAGCTTGGCGAGTCTCAGCTACTCTGGAAACACCATATATTTT; CDR3 protein: CASSLASLSYSGNTIYF
clone size: many; J gene: TRBJ2-5; V gene: TRBV7-2; D gene: TRBD2; CDR3 DNA: TGTGCCAGCAGCTTAGCCATTAGACTAGCGGGCGGAAAAGAGACCCAGTACTTC; CDR3 protein: CASSLAIRLAGGKETQYF
clone size: -; J gene: TRBJ2-1; V gene: TRBV7-3; D gene: -; CDR3 DNA: TGTGCCAGCAGCTTAGTAGTCGTCCCTCTTGAGCAGTTCTTC; CDR3 protein: CASSLVVVPLEQFF
clone size: few; J gene: TRBJ2-7; V gene: TRBV6-5; D gene: -; CDR3 DNA: TGTGCCAGCAGTTACACGTCGACGGGGGACGAGCAGTACTTC; CDR3 protein: CASSYTSTGDEQYF
clone size: few; J gene: TRBJ1-1; V gene: TRBV7-9; D gene: -; CDR3 DNA: TGTGCCAGCAGCCCAAATACCGGGAGCAACACTGAAGCTTTCTTT; CDR3 protein: CASSPNTGSNTEAFF
clone size: -; J gene: TRBJ1-1; V gene: TRBV7-9; D gene: -; CDR3 DNA: TGTGCCAGCAGCTTAGGGAGGGGACGGTTAAACACTGAAGCTTTCTTT; CDR3 protein: CASSLGRGRLNTEAFF
clone size: many; J gene: TRBJ1-1; V gene: TRBV7-2; D gene: -; CDR3 DNA: TGTGCCAGCAGCTTAGACTCGATGGGAAGGTACACTGAAGCTTTCTTT; CDR3 protein: CASSLDSMGRYTEAFF
clone size: few; J gene: TRBJ2-5; V gene: TRBV12-3/TRBV12-4; D gene: -; CDR3 DNA: TGTGCCAGCAGTTTTACGGGGGAAGAGACCCAGTACTTC; CDR3 protein: CASSFTGEETQYF
clone size: many; J gene: TRBJ1-4; V gene: TRBV7-9; D gene: -; CDR3 DNA: TGTGCCAGCAGCTCACGGGGGTACGATGAAAAACTGTTTTTT; CDR3 protein: CASSSRGYDEKLFF
clone size: few; J gene: TRBJ1-1; V gene: TRBV10-3; D gene: -; CDR3 DNA: TGTGCCATCAGTGACCCAGGGAGTGGGAACACTGAAGCTTTCTTT; CDR3 protein: CAISDPGSGNTEAFF
clone size: -; J gene: TRBJ2-2; V gene: TRBV27; D gene: TRBD1; CDR3 DNA: TGTGCCAGCAGTTCCGGGACAGTCTACACCGGGGAGCTGTTTTTT; CDR3 protein: CASSSGTVYTGELFF
clone size: few; J gene: TRBJ1-2; V gene: TRBV12-3/TRBV12-4; D gene: TRBD1; CDR3 DNA: TGTGCCAGCAGTGGGGACAGGGAAGGCGGCTACACCTTC; CDR3 protein: CASSGDREGGYTF
clone size: -; J gene: TRBJ2-2; V gene: TRBV28; D gene: TRBD1; CDR3 DNA: TGTGCCAGCAGTTTTAATGGGGACAGAAGGGACGGGGAGCTGTTTTTT; CDR3 protein: CASSFNGDRRDGELFF
clone size: -; J gene: TRBJ1-1; V gene: TRBV7-2; D gene: -; CDR3 DNA: TGTGCCAGCATCCGGGGGGGGGCGCGGCGAGCTTTCTTT; CDR3 protein: CASIRGGARRAFF
clone size: -; J gene: TRBJ1-1; V gene: TRBV19; D gene: -; CDR3 DNA: TGTGCCAGTAGTATTTGGGGGGCAAACACTGAAGCTTTCTTT; CDR3 protein: CASSIWGANTEAFF
clone size: -; J gene: TRBJ2-3; V gene: TRBV11-3; D gene: TRBD2; CDR3 DNA: TGTGCCAGCAGCTCTCGACTAGCGGGGGGCAAAGATACGCAGTATTTT; CDR3 protein: CASSSRLAGGKDTQYF
clone size: few; J gene: TRBJ2-2; V gene: TRBV5-5; D gene: -; CDR3 DNA: TGTGCCAGCAGCTTGGAAGGGGTGGGCACCGGGGAGCTGTTTTTT; CDR3 protein: CASSLEGVGTGELFF
clone size: -; J gene: TRBJ1-2; V gene: TRBV19; D gene: -; CDR3 DNA: TGTGCCAGTACGGACGGAAGCCCGTTTTATGGCTACACCTTC; CDR3 protein: CASTDGSPFYGYTF